The 25 T cell receptor beta chains given below trace back to one sample, sequenced in a study of identical twins. TCRdb called the 5' RACE reads again in MiXCR, with one record for every CDR3 protein. The table lists about 570,000 distinct CDR3 sequences, nearly 10% of them singletons. Separately, the same data were catalogued under a study of yellow fever vaccine responses in identical twins.

Sequencing used PBMCs. The receptor source for this set is a woman under 30 in good health.

This clonotype came up many times. This chain links TRBV7-9 with TRBJ2-7; D might be TRBD2 (6 bases). Germline assignment: CDR1 SEHNR and CDR2 FQNEAQ (reference sequence). The CDR3 runs to 15 residues. V was shortened by 4 bases and J by 6 bases, with 19 bases between the two germline ends. The CDR3 DNA follows: TGTGCCAGCAGCTCTACAGTAGTTCAGGGAGGCGAGCAGTACTTC. This sequence encodes CASSSTVVQGGEQYF.

This clonotype was found many times. The rearrangement links TRBV5-1 to TRBJ1-1; TRBD1 matches at 8 bases. J gave up 11 bases and V 0 bases, and 3 bases lay outside the gene matches. This CDR3 comprises 12 residues. Germline CDR1 SGHRS, CDR2 YFSETQ. DNA of the CDR3: TGCGCCAGCAGCTTGGTGGGACAGGAGGCTTTCTTT. It is translated as CASSLVGQEAFF.

Only a few counts were recorded for this clonotype. The chain employs TRBV3-1 and TRBJ2-6; tentative D call: TRBD1 (5 bases). This CDR3 spans 17 amino acids. The V gene lost 7 bases and the J gene lost 0 bases, with 16 bases spanning the gap. Germline values: CDR1 LGHDT, CDR2 YNNKEL (reference sequence). CDR3 nucleotides: TGTGCCAGCACCTCGCGACAGCGCCTCTCTGGGGCCAACGTCCTGACTTTC. Residues: CASTSRQRLSGANVLTF. The full variable domain, with the rest looked up from reference TRBV3-1 and TRBJ2-6, is DTAVSQTPKYLVTQMGNDKSIKCEQNLGHDTMYWYKQDSKKFLKIMFSYNNKELIINETVPNRFSPKSPDKAHLNLHINSLELGDSAVYFCASTSRQRLSGANVLTFGAGSRLTVL.

Only a few counts were recorded for this clonotype. The gene calls are TRBV7-3 and TRBJ1-1; D is perhaps TRBD1 (5 bases). The CDR3 loop spans 14 amino acids. CDR1 SGHTA and CDR2 FQGTGA come from the germline V gene. V lost 1 base and J 5 bases, leaving 11 bases between the germline ends. In DNA form, the CDR3 reads TGTGCCAGCAGCTTAAGCCACTGGGGGACTGAAGCTTTCTTT. This translates into CASSLSHWGTEAFF. Based on the CDR3 plus reference TRBV7-3 and TRBJ1-1, the full variable domain is GAGVSQTPSNKVTEKGKYVELRCDPISGHTALYWYRQSLGQGPEFLIYFQGTGAADDSGLPNDRFFAVRPEGSVSTLKIQRTERGDSAVYLCASSLSHWGTEAFFGQGTRLTVV.

This clonotype was observed a handful of times. The chain uses TRBV7-2 and TRBJ2-2; TRBD2 matches at 12 bases. The germline V gene has CDR1 SGHTA and CDR2 FQGNSA. V dropped 5 bases and J dropped 6; count of bases not matched to a gene: 7. CDR3 size: 16 residues. In DNA form, the CDR3 reads TGTGCCAGCAGCCTCACTAGCGGGGGGCCACCCGGGGAGCTGTTTTTT. Amino acid sequence: CASSLTSGGPPGELFF.

This clonotype was observed a few times. The chain couples TRBV12-3 or TRBV12-4 to TRBJ2-1; maybe TRBD1 (5 bases). V was clipped by 7 bases and J by 4 bases, with 11 bases between them. This CDR3 comprises 13 residues. The CDR3 region is CASTRQTYNEQFF. As DNA, the CDR3 is TGTGCCAGCACAAGACAGACATACAATGAGCAGTTCTTC.

This clonotype was detected many times. This chain uses TRBV28 with TRBJ2-7; D gene unclear. CDR1 is MDHEN and CDR2 is SYDVKM in the germline V gene. V gave up 6 bases and J gave up 3 bases, with 3 bases separating them. This CDR3 spans 10 amino acids. CDR3 DNA: TGTGCCAGCAGAGGCTACGAGCAGTACTTC. It specifies CASRGYEQYF.

This clonotype was detected a few times. The rearrangement links TRBV25-1 to TRBJ2-5; TRBD1 is a possible D gene (6 bases). The CDR3 is 15 amino acids. Per the germline V gene, CDR1 is MGHDK and CDR2 is SYGVNS. Trimming cost V 7 bases and J 7 bases, with 22 bases left between them. The CDR3 bases are TGTGCCAGCACCGAGGGGCAGGGGCCAGCAGGGACCCAGTACTTC. It codes for CASTEGQGPAGTQYF.

The sample holds a few counts of this clonotype. V and J are TRBV6-5 and TRBJ1-1; 7 nucleotides agree with TRBD1. Germline CDR1 and CDR2: MNHEY and SVGAGI. The junction had 7 bases not matched to a gene; V was cut back by 0 bases and J by 3 bases. This CDR3 contains 16 residues. The CDR3: CASSYSIVRGHTEAFF. The CDR3 bases are TGTGCCAGCAGTTACTCGATCGTAAGGGGGCACACTGAAGCTTTCTTT.

There are a few counts of this clonotype. The chain combines TRBV6-1 with TRBJ2-6; D is unresolved. CDR3 length: 16 amino acids. Trimming removed 6 bases at V and 3 bases at J, with 15 bases between. The germline V gene has CDR1 MNHNS and CDR2 SASEGT. CDR3 nucleotide sequence: TGTGCCAGCAGCCCAATCCAAGGAGATGGGGCCAACGTCCTGACTTTC. The encoded protein is CASSPIQGDGANVLTF.

The chain uses TRBV4-3 and TRBJ2-1, with a tentative D call TRBD2 (5 bases). V was trimmed by 4 bases and J by 9 bases, leaving 25 bases between them. This CDR3 is 17 amino acids long. Germline assignment: CDR1 LGHNA and CDR2 YSLEER. The CDR3 DNA is TGCGCCAGCAGCCTAGATGGACTTTCCATGCGTCGGGGTGAGCAGTTCTTC. Protein sequence: CASSLDGLSMRRGEQFF.

To note about this clonotype: Possible read error: a much larger clone is one base away. V usage is TRBV7-2 and J usage is TRBJ2-3; D not certain. Germline CDR1 and CDR2: SGHTA and FQGNSA. V shed 0 bases and J shed 2 bases, with 9 bases lying between them. CDR3 length equals 15 residues. The DNA for the CDR3 is TGTGCCAGCAGCTTAGCGGGGAACCCCACAGATACGCAGTATTTT. It encodes CASSLAGNPTDTQYF.

This clonotype appeared a few times. This CDR3 reads CASIQTGTSGTGELFF. The CDR3 nucleotides read TGTGCCAGCATTCAAACCGGGACTAGTGGGACCGGGGAGCTGTTTTTT. The genes are TRBV12-3 or TRBV12-4 and TRBJ2-2; 8 bases align to TRBD2. V was clipped by 7 bases and J by 5 bases; unmatched bases: 12. The CDR3 is 16 amino acids.

The sample holds many counts of this clonotype. This CDR3 reads CASSPVVGYGEQFF. DNA for the CDR3: TGTGCCAGCAGCCCAGTCGTGGGGTACGGTGAGCAGTTCTTC. The rearrangement links TRBV7-8 to TRBJ2-1; no reliable D call. Germline CDR1 and CDR2: SGHVS and FQNEAQ. V lost 5 bases to trimming and J lost 9 bases, with 17 bases between them. The CDR3 consists of 14 residues.

This chain links TRBV7-2 with TRBJ2-1; the D gene is possibly TRBD1 (6 bases). The CDR3 is 15 residues long. Germline CDR1 reads SGHTA; CDR2 reads FQGNSA. Trimming shortened V by 5 bases and J by 3 bases, and 14 bases separated the two germline ends. This chain's CDR3 is CASSTTQGFYNEQFF. As DNA, the CDR3 is TGTGCCAGCAGCACAACACAGGGCTTCTACAATGAGCAGTTCTTC.

The chain joins TRBV7-9 to TRBJ2-1, with D possibly being TRBD2 (6 bases). V lost 1 base and J 2 bases, leaving 12 bases between the germline ends. Germline loops: CDR1 SEHNR, CDR2 FQNEAQ (reference sequence). The CDR3 length is 16 residues. CDR3: CASSLVPSVPYNEQFF. CDR3 DNA: TGTGCCAGCAGCTTAGTGCCTAGCGTCCCCTACAATGAGCAGTTCTTC.

The V and J genes are TRBV18 and TRBJ2-1, with D uncertain. The length of the CDR3 is 14 residues. With 0 bases removed from V and 2 bases from J, the gap between germline ends came to 5 bases. CDR1 and CDR2 (germline): KGHSH, LQKENI. The CDR3 reads CASSPPSTYNEQFF. CDR3 DNA: TGTGCCAGCTCACCACCGAGCACCTACAATGAGCAGTTCTTC.

This clonotype was observed a few times. This chain joins TRBV19 and TRBJ1-1; D is possibly TRBD1 (5 bases). Germline CDR1 LNHDA, CDR2 SQIVND (reference sequence). With 5 bases removed from V and 4 bases from J, the gap between germline ends came to 14 bases. This CDR3 has 14 amino acids. DNA of the CDR3: TGTGCCAGTAGTTGGGACTTTGGGGCCACTGAAGCTTTCTTT. Translating it yields CASSWDFGATEAFF.

The chain employs TRBV20-1 and TRBJ2-1; TRBD2 agrees at 9 bases. With V trimmed by 3 bases and J by 3 bases, 6 bases remained unmatched. CDR3 length equals 15 residues. Germline values: CDR1 DFQATT, CDR2 SNEGSKA (reference sequence). CDR3 protein: CSASLLAGRYNEQFF. DNA for the CDR3: TGCAGTGCTAGCCTCCTAGCGGGACGCTACAATGAGCAGTTCTTC.

This clonotype came up many times. This chain uses TRBV28 with TRBJ2-5; perhaps TRBD1 as D (7 bases). Germline CDR1 and CDR2: MDHEN and SYDVKM. The CDR3 is 14 amino acids. The V end was cut by 5 bases, the J end by 4 bases, with 14 bases between. The CDR3: CASSRQGGVETQYF. CDR3 in DNA: TGTGCCAGCAGTCGACAGGGAGGTGTAGAGACCCAGTACTTC.

This chain connects TRBV7-2 to TRBJ2-2; D remains unclear. V lost 3 bases, J lost 3 bases, and 8 bases lay in between. The germline gives CDR1 SGHTA, CDR2 FQGNSA. The CDR3 spans 14 residues. The DNA of the CDR3 is TGTGCCAGCAGCTTCGTAGGTGACACCGGGGAGCTGTTTTTT. Its protein product is CASSFVGDTGELFF.

This clonotype came up a few times. The chain uses TRBV15 and TRBJ2-1, with D possibly matching TRBD1 (6 bases). This CDR3 has 12 amino acids. CDR1 LNHNV and CDR2 YYDKDF come from the germline V gene (reference sequence). V lost 4 bases, J lost 10 bases, and 11 bases lay in between. The DNA of the CDR3 is TGTGCCACCAGCAAAACCGGGACAGAGCAGTTCTTC. Translating gives CATSKTGTEQFF.

J is TRBJ2-1 and V is TRBV7-2; D call uncertain. CDR3 length: 13 amino acids. Trimming removed 2 bases from V and 3 bases from J, with 5 bases in between. The germline gives CDR1 SGHTA, CDR2 FQGNSA. This CDR3 is CASSLMGYNEQFF. The DNA of the CDR3 is TGTGCCAGCAGCTTAATGGGCTACAATGAGCAGTTCTTC.

This clonotype was observed many times. This chain connects TRBV12-3 or TRBV12-4 to TRBJ1-1, with D perhaps TRBD1 (5 bases). The CDR3 length is 16 residues. V lost 4 bases, J lost 1 base, and 16 bases lay in between. The CDR3 is CASSYKLRDGNTEAFF. The CDR3 region has the DNA TGTGCCAGCAGTTACAAATTGAGGGACGGGAACACTGAAGCTTTCTTT.

The chain recombines TRBV6-2 or TRBV6-3 with TRBJ2-5; no firm D call. This CDR3 has 14 residues. Germline V lookup: CDR1 MNHEY, CDR2 SVGEGT. V was cut by 0 bases and J by 2 bases, with 7 bases left in between. CDR3 residues: CASSYSPGQETQYF. CDR3 DNA sequence: TGTGCCAGCAGTTACTCCCCAGGACAAGAGACCCAGTACTTC.